The present T cell receptor (beta chain) was sequenced within a study of T-cell memory formation after mild COVID-19. Study information: Largely, the TCR clusters proved donor specific. General study findings and limits: Mostly located in CM and EM were contracting CD4+ clones, with contracting CD8+ clones located in EMRA. Memory from before infection featured some responding clones, which suggests cross-reactive memory joined.

Germline V gene data show CDR1 as SGHRS and CDR2 as YFSETQ. The CDR3 runs to 14 residues. V lost 0 bases and J 2 bases, leaving 7 bases between the germline ends. To note about this clonotype: Its target is not known.

TCRdb reprocessed the 5' RACE reads via MiXCR and lists one record per CDR3 protein. The data show some 600,000 distinct CDR3 sequences, roughly a sixth seen once. This TCR came from an adult woman who had mild COVID-19 (a few samples of this study predate the infection). Cell type and time point are not known. The sequenced sample consisted of PBMCs or a T cell subset sorted from them (not recorded which). The chain combines TRBV5-1 with TRBJ2-3; D unclear. CDR3 sequence: CASSLEAVTDTQYF. For the CDR3, the DNA is TGCGCCAGCAGCTTGGAGGCAGTCACAGATACGCAGTATTTT.